This TCR beta chain was retrieved from a study of blood T cell repertoires in COVID-19. On the study more broadly: Samples representing acute and convalescent COVID-19 were sourced from the United States, Italy and Spain.

In the authors' workflow: Researchers report that nucleated cell counts were estimated from reference gene primer amplification. Assay used: immunoSEQ multiplex PCR; TCRdb lists only in-frame clones, some missing. V and J calls and clone size are those listed in that table; D and trimming were worked out from the DNA. Among under 80,000 clones listed, about nine tenths were seen once. Germline V CDR1 and CDR2: LGHNA, YSLEER. The length of the CDR3 is 15 residues. The V gene lost 1 base and the J gene lost 0 bases, with 7 bases spanning the gap. The TCR sequence derives from a man older than 75 in a cohort sampled during active COVID-19. The sample comprised peripheral blood. The chain employs TRBV4-3 and TRBJ1-3; D not certain. The DNA for the CDR3 is TGCGCCAGCAGCCAAGGAGGGAGCTCTGGAAACACCATATATTTT. Translating it yields CASSQGGSSGNTIYF.